The rows below give T cell receptor beta chains drawn from one sample of a study of long-term antiretroviral therapy in people with HIV. Produced via immunoSEQ multiplex PCR; TCRdb's table is partial and in-frame only. The data show some 35,000 clones, 65% to 75% seen once. The sequences come from unsorted PBMCs, collected 3 years after starting antiretroviral therapy. The receptors were sampled from a man aged 45-60 years with HIV. Each CDR3 is given with its conserved first and last residue. The order of the fields is D gene, V gene, clone size, J gene, CDR3 DNA, CDR3 protein. D genes are given only for firm matches. Size is omitted from some rows. Given values are once, few, many or a class for expanded clones.

TRBD1,TRBV5-1,.,TRBJ2-7,TGCGCCAGCAGCTTGACAGGGGCCTACGAGCAGTACTTC,CASSLTGAYEQYF
.,TRBV6-1,.,TRBJ2-7,TGTGCCAGCAGTGAACCCATTCGGGGGGCGCCGCCGCGCGAGCAGTACTTC,CASSEPIRGAPPREQYF
TRBD1,TRBV2,.,TRBJ1-6,TGTGCCAGCAGTCTTTCCGGGACAGGATATAATTCACCCCTCCACTTT,CASSLSGTGYNSPLHF
.,TRBV4-2,.,TRBJ1-2,TGTGCCAGCAGCTGGACAGCCTCCCGGGACTACACCTTC,CASSWTASRDYTF
.,TRBV13,.,TRBJ2-7,TGTGTCAGCAGCTTAGGACCTGCGGGGGAGCAGTACTTC,CVSSLGPAGEQYF
.,TRBV28,.,TRBJ2-3,TGTGCCAGCAGATTCAACAGGGATTTCACAGATACGCAGTATTTT,CASRFNRDFTDTQYF
.,TRBV19,.,TRBJ2-7,TGTGCCAGTAGGAACCCGGGAGCAGGTTTAGGCTACGAGCAGTACTTC,CASRNPGAGLGYEQYF
.,TRBV7-9,few,TRBJ2-7,TGTGCCAGCAGCCAGTATACTAGCTCCTACGAGCAGTACTTC,CASSQYTSSYEQYF
.,TRBV7-2,.,TRBJ2-1,TGTGCCAGCAGACTAACTGGGGGCTTGGGGAATGAGCAGTTCTTC,CASRLTGGLGNEQFF
TRBD1,TRBV5-4,.,TRBJ2-7,TGTGCCAGCAGCTTGGGGCAGGGGGACTACGAGCAGTACTTC,CASSLGQGDYEQYF
.,TRBV11-2,.,TRBJ2-1,TGTGCCAGCAGCTTAGCGACACCGAGCTCCTACAATGAGCAGTTCTTC,CASSLATPSSYNEQFF
TRBD2,TRBV18,.,TRBJ2-1,TGTGCCAGCTCACCCATAGGTACTAGCGTGCCCAATGAGCAGTTCTTC,CASSPIGTSVPNEQFF
.,TRBV27,.,TRBJ2-3,TGTGCCAGCAGTCTGCCTTGGTCGGATACGCAGTATTTT,CASSLPWSDTQYF
.,TRBV7-2,.,TRBJ1-6,TGTGCCAGCAGCTTAGGTGGCAGGGTGGCTTCACCCCTCCACTTT,CASSLGGRVASPLHF
.,TRBV6-5,few,TRBJ1-1,TGTGCCAGCAGTTACAGGAGGGGTGCAGCTTTCTTT,CASSYRRGAAFF
.,TRBV7-2,.,TRBJ2-1,TGTGCCAGCAGTCACACCGGGACCCAGGCCAATGAGCAGTTCTTC,CASSHTGTQANEQFF
.,TRBV6-5,.,TRBJ2-4,TGTGCCAGCAGTTATCCGCAGGGGGGCAAAAACATTCAGTACTTC,CASSYPQGGKNIQYF
.,TRBV5-1,.,TRBJ2-5,TGCGCCAGCAGCTCCCAGGGGTACCAAGAGACCCAGTACTTC,CASSSQGYQETQYF
.,TRBV5-8,.,TRBJ2-1,TGTGCCAGCACCTCGGGCGGTACCCGGTTTTACAATGAGCAGTTCTTC,CASTSGGTRFYNEQFF
.,TRBV2,few,TRBJ1-2,TGTGCCAGCAGTGAAAGGTTAGGTTCTAACTATGGCTACACCTTC,CASSERLGSNYGYTF
.,TRBV9,.,TRBJ1-3,TGTGCCAGCAGCGTAGGGACGGTTTTCTCTGGAAACACCATATATTTT,CASSVGTVFSGNTIYF
.,TRBV11-2,.,TRBJ1-4,TGTGCCAGCAGCTCCGGTAGGTTAGCCGTTAGAACTAATGAAAAACTGTTTTTT,CASSSGRLAVRTNEKLFF
.,TRBV27,few,TRBJ2-1,TGTGCCAGCAGCAACCGGGGGAATGAGCAGTTCTTC,CASSNRGNEQFF
.,TRBV7-2,few,TRBJ1-2,TGTGCCAGCAGCTTCGGCAGACTAGGGAGTGGCTACACCTTC,CASSFGRLGSGYTF
TRBD1,TRBV18,.,TRBJ1-4,TGTGCCAGCTCACTATCAGGGGGCCCACTGTTTTTT,CASSLSGGPLFF